The present T cell receptor beta chain was sequenced within a study of cytomegalovirus exposure and HLA in healthy donors. As concerns this clone: What it binds is not known.

Study-wide results and caveats: A later analysis showed HLA-associated TCR beta chains outstripping equally common others in clonal expansion.

Germline lookup yields CDR1 SGDLS and CDR2 YYNGEE. Losses at the gene ends were 4 bases for V and 2 bases for J; bases not matched to a gene: 6. The CDR3 contains 14 residues. The PCR ran on 60 Vbeta and 13 Jbeta primers. Sequencing used immunoSEQ multiplex PCR; TCRdb keeps in-frame clones, though not all of them. There are tens of thousands of clones in the sample; roughly 70% occur only once, and roughly 23% lies in the top ten. V gene TRBV9 combines with J gene TRBJ2-7, with 7 bases lining up with TRBD1. The sequence was obtained from a man aged 50 or older in good health and CMV-seropositive. What was sequenced was PBMCs. For the CDR3, the DNA is TGTGCCAGCAGCTTTCGGGACAGAGCCTACGAGCAGTACTTC. As protein: CASSFRDRAYEQYF. The variable domain in full, with the rest retrieved from reference TRBV9 and TRBJ2-7, is DSGVTQTPKHLITATGQRVTLRCSPRSGDLSVYWYQQSLDQGLQFLIQYYNGEERAKGNILERFSAQQFPDLHSELNLSSLELGDSALYFCASSFRDRAYEQYFGPGTRLTVT.